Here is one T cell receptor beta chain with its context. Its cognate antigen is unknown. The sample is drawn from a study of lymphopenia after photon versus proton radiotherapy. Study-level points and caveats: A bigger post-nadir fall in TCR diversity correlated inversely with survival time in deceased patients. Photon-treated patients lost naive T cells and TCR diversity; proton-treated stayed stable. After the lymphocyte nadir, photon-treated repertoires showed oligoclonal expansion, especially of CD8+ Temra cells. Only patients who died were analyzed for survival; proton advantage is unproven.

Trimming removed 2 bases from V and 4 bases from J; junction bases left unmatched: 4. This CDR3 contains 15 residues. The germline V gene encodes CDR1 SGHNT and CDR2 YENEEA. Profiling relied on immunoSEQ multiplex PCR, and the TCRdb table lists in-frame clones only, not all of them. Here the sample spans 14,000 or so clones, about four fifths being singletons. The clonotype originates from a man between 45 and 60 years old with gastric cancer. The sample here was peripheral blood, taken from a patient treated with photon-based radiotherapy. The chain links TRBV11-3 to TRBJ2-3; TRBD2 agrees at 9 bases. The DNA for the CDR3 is TGTGCCAGCAGCTTACGCGGGGGGGCATCAGATACGCAGTATTTT. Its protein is CASSLRGGASDTQYF.